This is a list of T cell receptor beta chains from one sample in a study of blood T cells in healthy people across ages. TCRdb recomputed calls from the 5' RACE reads with MiXCR, one row per CDR3 protein. Of 1.8 million or so distinct CDR3 sequences in the sample, roughly 43% were seen once. Sequenced input: blood. The receptors stem from a human donor in good health. CDR3s include the opening cysteine and the closing phenylalanine or tryptophan. The D gene is left open where the match is weak. Rows give clone size only sometimes, using once, few, many, or a class for an expanded clone.

J gene	D gene	V gene	clone size	CDR3 DNA	CDR3 protein
TRBJ2-1	-	TRBV5-1	-	TGCGCCAGCAGGATGGGGGGACCCTACAATGAGCAGTTCTTC	CASRMGGPYNEQFF
TRBJ2-4	-	TRBV18	few	TGTGCCAGCTCACCACCGGGACACGAAGCCAAAAACATTCAGTACTTC	CASSPPGHEAKNIQYF
TRBJ2-1	-	TRBV6-2/TRBV6-3	few	TGTGCCAGCAGTACCCGGTCGGCGAGCGATGAGCAGTTCTTC	CASSTRSASDEQFF
TRBJ1-2	-	TRBV12-3/TRBV12-4	-	TGTGCCAGCAGTTTGGGCCCAGGGAACCGTCTTTATGGCTACACCTTC	CASSLGPGNRLYGYTF
TRBJ2-6	TRBD1	TRBV5-1	-	TGCGCCAGCAGCTTGATCCCGGGACAGGGATACTCTGGGGCCAACGTCCTGACTTTC	CASSLIPGQGYSGANVLTF
TRBJ2-4	-	TRBV2	few	TGTGCCAGCAGTGTTGAGAGGGGACAAAACATTCAGTACTTC	CASSVERGQNIQYF
TRBJ2-7	TRBD1	TRBV28	few	TGTGCCAGCAGTTTGCCGGGACAGGGGGCGGTTGAGGACGAGCAGTACTTC	CASSLPGQGAVEDEQYF
TRBJ1-6	-	TRBV6-6	-	TGTGCCAGCAGTTACGAGGAATCCAATAATTCACCCCTCCACTTT	CASSYEESNNSPLHF
TRBJ1-2	-	TRBV20-1	-	TGCAGTGCTACAGACTATGTAGGTTTTGGGGGCTACACCTTC	CSATDYVGFGGYTF
TRBJ2-1	TRBD2	TRBV12-3/TRBV12-4	-	TGTGCCAGCAGGGCCGGGACTACTGCCTACAATGAGCAGTTCTTC	CASRAGTTAYNEQFF
TRBJ1-5	-	TRBV5-8	many	TGTGCCAGCAGCTTGCCCGGGGGCTATAGCAATCAGCCCCAGCATTTT	CASSLPGGYSNQPQHF
TRBJ1-1	-	TRBV29-1	-	TGCAGCTTCAGGGACTTCGAAACGAATGAAGCTTTCTTT	CSFRDFETNEAFF
TRBJ2-1	TRBD1	TRBV24-1	once	TGTGCCACCAGTGACCTGGGACAGGGAGAACCGAATGAGCAGTTCTTC	CATSDLGQGEPNEQFF
TRBJ1-1	-	TRBV18	-	TGTGCCGGCTCACCAGGGTTTGGGGAAGCTTTCTTT	CAGSPGFGEAFF
TRBJ2-4	TRBD2	TRBV10-3	once	TGTGCCATCAGTGAGGAGCGGGGGGTCTCCAATGAGCAGTACTTC	CAISEERGVSNEQYF
TRBJ1-4	TRBD1	TRBV18	few	TGTGCCAGCTCACCTTTGGGACAGATCCTTAATGAAAAACTGTTTTTT	CASSPLGQILNEKLFF
TRBJ2-3	-	TRBV21-1	-	TGTGCCAGCAGCAAAGTTTATCCGTCATTCAGGCAGTATTTT	CASSKVYPSFRQYF
TRBJ2-5	-	TRBV9	few	TGTGCCAGCAGTTTATCTAAGGGACTTCAGTATCAAGAGACCCAGTACTTC	CASSLSKGLQYQETQYF
TRBJ2-7	TRBD2	TRBV20-1	-	TGCAGTGCTAGAGTGCTAGCGGGGCCCTACGAGCAGTACTTC	CSARVLAGPYEQYF
TRBJ1-2	-	TRBV5-4	-	TGTGCCAGCAGCCCCCTCGGTGAAAACTATGGCTACACCTTC	CASSPLGENYGYTF
TRBJ1-3	TRBD1	TRBV12-3/TRBV12-4	-	TGTGCCAGCAGCCCTGGGACAGTCTCTGGAAACACCATATATTTT	CASSPGTVSGNTIYF
TRBJ1-5	-	TRBV7-9	-	TGTGCCAGCAGCTTAGCGGCCGGGACGGATCAGCCCCAGCATTTT	CASSLAAGTDQPQHF
TRBJ1-1	TRBD1	TRBV20-1	-	TGCAGTGCTAGAGGGGACAGTTGGGGATCTGAAGCTTTCTTT	CSARGDSWGSEAFF
TRBJ1-2	TRBD1	TRBV4-1	-	TGCGCCAGCAGCCAAGAGACCGGGACAGCGCACTATGGCTACACCTTC	CASSQETGTAHYGYTF